This T cell receptor (beta chain) was captured in a study of technical replicates of blood from several donors. Some clones are missing from TCRdb's copy, which holds only in-frame ones; the method was immunoSEQ multiplex PCR. The repertoire holds over 85,000 clones, over 85% seen once, with 0.25% to 0.35% in the top ten. J was trimmed by 3 bases and V by 8 bases; bases with no gene match: 8. Per the germline V gene, CDR1 is SNHLY and CDR2 is FYNNEI. CDR3 size: 15 residues. The sequence was obtained from a human donor in good health. This rearrangement joins TRBV2 to TRBJ2-1, with 9 bases matching TRBD1. Sequenced input: T cells isolated from PBMCs. CDR3 in amino acids: CASRRDRVNYNEQFF. CDR3 nucleotides: TGTGCCAGCCGCCGGGACAGGGTTAACTACAATGAGCAGTTCTTC.